This is a list of T cell receptor beta chains from one sample in a study of control samples from healthy donors and cancer patients. Using immunoSEQ multiplex PCR, the repertoire was profiled, and TCRdb retains in-frame clones only, with some absent. The table has more than 150,000 clones, approximately 92% seen once. The sequenced sample was blood. Receptors were obtained from a man between 18 and 35 years old in good health. CDR3s include the opening cysteine and the closing phenylalanine or tryptophan. A D gene is named only where the DNA matches it firmly. Size tells how often a clone was seen (once, few, many) or the class of an expanded clone, and some rows leave it out.

v_gene,j_gene,abundance,d_gene,CDR3aa,CDR3nt
TRBV28,TRBJ1-3,-,-,CASSSLTGGGNTIYF,TGTGCCAGCAGTTCCTTGACAGGAGGCGGAAACACCATATATTTT
TRBV12-3/TRBV12-4,TRBJ1-2,once,-,CASSFSSYGYTF,TGTGCCAGCAGTTTCAGCAGCTATGGCTACACCTTC
TRBV10-3,TRBJ2-7,-,-,CAISGRGRVYEQYF,TGTGCCATCAGCGGGAGGGGGCGCGTCTACGAGCAGTACTTC
TRBV5-1,TRBJ2-6,-,-,CASTWGAPGANVLTF,TGCGCCAGCACTTGGGGGGCCCCTGGGGCCAACGTCCTGACTTTC
TRBV3-1/TRBV3-2,TRBJ2-6,-,-,CASSQGGVGANVLTF,TGTGCCAGCAGCCAAGGAGGGGTTGGGGCCAACGTCCTGACTTTC
TRBV7-9,TRBJ2-1,-,TRBD2,CASSLPPRLAGVNNEQFF,TGTGCCAGCAGCTTACCCCCTCGACTAGCGGGGGTCAACAATGAGCAGTTCTTC
TRBV9,TRBJ1-3,-,-,CASSGLEGGTGNTIYF,TGTGCCAGCAGCGGACTCGAAGGGGGGACCGGAAACACCATATATTTT
TRBV3-1/TRBV3-2,TRBJ1-1,once,-,CASINRETGGPFF,TGTGCCAGCATCAACAGGGAGACTGGGGGACCTTTCTTT
TRBV2,TRBJ1-6,-,-,CASSVIEGRGSPLHF,TGTGCCAGCAGTGTCATTGAGGGCAGGGGTTCACCCCTCCACTTT
TRBV6-5,TRBJ2-1,-,-,CASRNTGKQFF,TGTGCCAGCAGAAACACAGGGAAGCAGTTCTTC
TRBV28,TRBJ2-7,-,-,CASSLPGTLVYEQYF,TGTGCCAGCAGTTTACCTGGGACCCTCGTCTACGAGCAGTACTTC
TRBV5-4,TRBJ2-3,-,-,CASRSRGGGGSTDTQYF,TGTGCCAGCAGGTCGAGGGGAGGGGGGGGTAGCACAGATACGCAGTATTTT
TRBV19,TRBJ2-2,once,TRBD1,CASSTWGQGGTNGELFF,TGTGCCAGTAGTACCTGGGGACAGGGGGGAACAAACGGGGAGCTGTTTTTT
TRBV7-9,TRBJ2-3,-,-,CASSSLRDTQYF,TGTGCCAGCAGCTCCCTGCGAGATACGCAGTATTTT
TRBV5-1,TRBJ2-1,-,-,CASSFRGSDNEQFF,TGCGCCAGCAGCTTCAGGGGCTCGGACAATGAGCAGTTCTTC
TRBV10-3,TRBJ1-6,-,-,CAISERSSYNSPLHF,TGTGCCATCAGTGAAAGGAGCTCCTATAATTCACCCCTCCACTTT
TRBV6-5,TRBJ1-6,few,-,CASSRGTGGSPLHF,TGTGCCAGCAGTCGGGGAACAGGCGGTTCACCCCTCCACTTT
TRBV7-9,TRBJ2-7,few,TRBD1,CASSLWDRGVLGQYF,TGTGCCAGCAGCTTGTGGGACAGGGGAGTTCTCGGGCAGTACTTC
TRBV9,TRBJ2-3,-,TRBD2,CASSDRLAGRTDTQYF,TGTGCCAGCAGCGACCGACTAGCGGGGCGCACAGATACGCAGTATTTT
TRBV6-1,TRBJ1-2,-,-,CASRERSGISGRPYTF,TGTGCCAGCAGAGAACGAAGCGGGATCTCAGGGCGCCCCTACACCTTC
TRBV10-3,TRBJ1-4,-,TRBD1,CAISGTGATNEKLFF,TGTGCCATCAGTGGGACAGGGGCAACTAATGAAAAACTGTTTTTT
TRBV5-1,TRBJ2-3,-,TRBD2,CASSSYAGGPSDTQYF,TGCGCCAGCAGCTCATACGCGGGGGGGCCTTCAGATACGCAGTATTTT
TRBV15,TRBJ1-5,-,-,CATSRDLFQSNQPQHF,TGTGCCACCAGCAGAGATCTTTTCCAAAGCAATCAGCCCCAGCATTTT
TRBV6-5,TRBJ1-5,once,-,CASSFFPPSPGQPQHF,TGTGCCAGCAGTTTTTTCCCCCCATCACCGGGTCAGCCCCAGCATTTT
TRBV11-1,TRBJ2-7,-,-,CASSLSRRGLTYEQYF,TGTGCCAGCAGCTTATCCCGCCGGGGGCTTACCTACGAGCAGTACTTC
TRBV5-7,TRBJ2-1,-,-,CARKTGLLKSYNEQFF,TGTGCCAGGAAGACGGGACTTCTAAAATCCTACAATGAGCAGTTCTTC
TRBV5-1,TRBJ2-2,-,TRBD1,CASNRGNTGELFF,TGCGCCAGCAACAGGGGGAACACCGGGGAGCTGTTTTTT
TRBV7-8,TRBJ2-7,-,-,CASTSGSYEQYF,TGTGCCAGCACCTCCGGATCCTACGAGCAGTACTTC
TRBV5-6,TRBJ1-6,few,TRBD1,CASSSDRGASPLHF,TGTGCCAGCAGCTCAGACAGGGGTGCATCACCCCTCCACTTT
TRBV10-3,TRBJ1-6,-,TRBD1,CAISADRVSSPLHF,TGTGCCATCAGTGCAGACAGGGTTTCTTCACCCCTCCACTTT
TRBV6-5,TRBJ1-1,-,TRBD1,CASSYEGAGTEAFF,TGTGCCAGCAGTTACGAGGGGGCAGGTACTGAAGCTTTCTTT
TRBV3-1/TRBV3-2,TRBJ2-7,-,-,CASSQGTYEQYF,TGTGCCAGCAGCCAGGGGACTTACGAGCAGTACTTC
TRBV30,TRBJ1-4,-,-,CAQSTGSEKLFF,TGTGCCCAAAGCACAGGGAGTGAAAAACTGTTTTTT
TRBV7-2,TRBJ2-3,-,TRBD2,CASSLGLAGDTQYF,TGTGCCAGCAGCCTCGGACTAGCGGGGGATACGCAGTATTTT
TRBV12-5,TRBJ2-5,-,TRBD1,CASGLVQTWAGGETQYF,TGTGCTAGTGGTTTGGTTCAAACCTGGGCAGGGGGAGAGACCCAGTACTTC
TRBV5-6,TRBJ1-5,-,-,CASSPWAGPNQPQHF,TGTGCCAGCAGCCCCTGGGCAGGCCCGAATCAGCCCCAGCATTTT